This is a list of T cell receptor beta chains from one sample in a study of shared clonotypes between healthy human individuals. Sequencing was performed with immunoSEQ multiplex PCR; in TCRdb, only in-frame clones are kept and a portion is missing. The repertoire consists of just over 2,000,000 clones, with 90% to 95% occurring once and the leading ten covering around 0.13%. The specimen was naive CD4+ T cells sorted from blood. The receptors originated from a man aged 18 to 30 in good health. CDR3s include the opening cysteine and the closing phenylalanine or tryptophan. The D gene is left open where the match is weak. The listing skips clone size in some rows; elsewhere it reads once, few, many or a size class.

TRBV14	.	TRBJ2-7	.	TGTGCCAGCAGCCACGCTAATGAGCAGTACTTC	CASSHANEQYF
TRBV28	.	TRBJ1-2	.	TGTGCCAGCAACCCCCAGACGTTAACTAACTATGGCTACACCTTC	CASNPQTLTNYGYTF
TRBV4-1	.	TRBJ2-5	TRBD2	TGCGCCAGCAGCCAAGGGCGCGGGGGAGGGCAAGAGACCCAGTACTTC	CASSQGRGGGQETQYF
TRBV18	.	TRBJ1-2	.	TGTGCCAGCTCACCAGGGAGGGAAGGAGGCTACACCTTC	CASSPGREGGYTF
TRBV11-2	.	TRBJ1-2	TRBD1	TGTGCCAGCAGCGCTCCGGGACAGTGGGATTTTTCATATGGCTACACCTTC	CASSAPGQWDFSYGYTF
TRBV10-3	.	TRBJ1-4	.	TGTGCCATCAGTGAGTCGGAGTCAGGGAAAAGTGAAAAACTGTTTTTT	CAISESESGKSEKLFF
TRBV5-4	.	TRBJ1-2	TRBD1	TGTGCCAGCAGCTCGAAGGGACAGTCCTATGGCTACACCTTC	CASSSKGQSYGYTF
TRBV7-9	once	TRBJ2-5	TRBD2	TGTGCCAGCAGCTTAGCGTCCGGGCGGGAGGAGACCCAGTACTTC	CASSLASGREETQYF
TRBV11-2	.	TRBJ1-6	TRBD1	TGTGCCAGCAGCCTGAACACAGGGGTAGGTAATTCACCCCTCCACTTT	CASSLNTGVGNSPLHF
TRBV7-8	.	TRBJ2-7	.	TGTGCCAGCAGCCTCGTCCCGGAAACGACTTACGAGCAGTACTTC	CASSLVPETTYEQYF
TRBV2	.	TRBJ1-1	.	TGTGCCAGCAGGACAGAGATGAACACTGAAGCTTTCTTT	CASRTEMNTEAFF
TRBV6-6	.	TRBJ1-5	.	TGTGCCAGCAGTTACGATATGCAGGGCGGGCAGCCCCAGCATTTT	CASSYDMQGGQPQHF
TRBV9	.	TRBJ1-1	TRBD1	TGTGCCAGCAGCCCCCGACAGGGCCCAGGGAACACTGAAGCTTTCTTT	CASSPRQGPGNTEAFF
TRBV9	.	TRBJ2-3	.	TGTGCCAGCAGCACCGAGGGAGCTGGGGCAGATACGCAGTATTTT	CASSTEGAGADTQYF
TRBV19	.	TRBJ1-5	TRBD1	TGTGCCAGTACCACTGGGACAGGGGGACAGCCCCAGCATTTT	CASTTGTGGQPQHF
TRBV5-4	.	TRBJ2-7	.	TGTGCCAGCAGCCTAGGGGTGACGAGCGAGCAGTACTTC	CASSLGVTSEQYF
TRBV2	.	TRBJ1-5	.	TGTGCCAGCAGTGAACTGGTATTAGACAATCAGCCCCAGCATTTT	CASSELVLDNQPQHF
TRBV7-8	.	TRBJ2-7	.	TGTGCCAGCAGCCACCTGGGGGCGGAAGTATACGAGCAGTACTTC	CASSHLGAEVYEQYF
TRBV7-9	once	TRBJ2-5	TRBD1	TGTGCCAGCAGGCCCCTGGGACAGGGGACTCAAGAGACCCAGTACTTC	CASRPLGQGTQETQYF
TRBV30	.	TRBJ2-3	.	TGTGCCTGGAGATTGGGCAATGCGGGCACAGATACGCAGTATTTT	CAWRLGNAGTDTQYF
TRBV10-3	.	TRBJ1-4	.	TGTGCCATCAGTGAGTCGATGGGGATCTCCGGAAAACTGTTTTTT	CAISESMGISGKLFF
TRBV29-1	.	TRBJ2-7	.	TGCAGCGCCTGGGATAGGGCAGGCCGAGACTACGAGCAGTACTTC	CSAWDRAGRDYEQYF
TRBV2	.	TRBJ2-7	.	TGTGCCAGCAGTCCCGGGGGGGGACAGCCCATAATCTCCTACGAGCAGTACTTC	CASSPGGGQPIISYEQYF
TRBV7-2	.	TRBJ1-1	.	TGTGCCAGCAGCTTTTCCCCACCGAACACTGAAGCTTTCTTT	CASSFSPPNTEAFF
TRBV5-1	.	TRBJ2-5	.	TGCGCCAGCAGCTTGGGGGGGTCAGGCCAGGACCAAGAGACCCAGTACTTC	CASSLGGSGQDQETQYF
TRBV2	once	TRBJ1-5	.	TGTGCCAGCAGTAGGCGCCAGGGAGGCAATCAGCCCCAGCATTTT	CASSRRQGGNQPQHF
TRBV6-5	.	TRBJ1-1	.	TGTGCCAGCAGTAGGGGTGGCACTGAAGCTTTCTTT	CASSRGGTEAFF
TRBV11-2	once	TRBJ2-1	.	TGTGCCAGCAGCTTAGCTGGTTCACATACAATTCACAATGAGCAGTTCTTC	CASSLAGSHTIHNEQFF
TRBV7-2	.	TRBJ2-3	TRBD1	TGTGCCAGCAGCTCGTCCGGGACAGGGTCCCATACGCAGTATTTT	CASSSSGTGSHTQYF
TRBV27	.	TRBJ2-5	TRBD2	TGTGCCAGCAGTTTATTCGGGGGGGGAGAGACCCAGTACTTC	CASSLFGGGETQYF
TRBV19	.	TRBJ1-5	.	TGTGCCAGTAGTATACGCAGAAATCAGCCCCAGCATTTT	CASSIRRNQPQHF
TRBV5-4	.	TRBJ2-2	TRBD2	TGTGCCAGCAGCTTGCCCCTAGCGGGAACCGGGGAGCTGTTTTTT	CASSLPLAGTGELFF
TRBV2	.	TRBJ2-5	TRBD1	TGTGCCAGCAGAAGACAGGGGGCCGGACAGGAGACCCAGTACTTC	CASRRQGAGQETQYF
TRBV30	.	TRBJ2-6	.	TGTGCCTGGAGACTACAGGGAGCTGGGGCCAACGTCCTGACTTTC	CAWRLQGAGANVLTF
TRBV19	.	TRBJ1-1	.	TGTGCCAGTAGTTGGAGAGGGACAGAAGCTTTCTTT	CASSWRGTEAFF
TRBV19	.	TRBJ2-3	TRBD2	TGTGCCAGTAGTTCCGTAGCGGGGGGGCTAGGAGATACGCAGTATTTT	CASSSVAGGLGDTQYF
TRBV4-1	.	TRBJ1-2	TRBD1	TGCGCCAGCAGCCATTCTACCGTGGACAGGGGCTATGGCTACACCTTC	CASSHSTVDRGYGYTF
TRBV9	.	TRBJ2-3	.	TGTGCCAGCAGCCCGAGCACAGATACGCAGTATTTT	CASSPSTDTQYF
TRBV7-2	.	TRBJ1-2	.	TGTGCCAGCAGCTTCCAGGGGCTGGGCTACACCTTC	CASSFQGLGYTF
TRBV6-5	once	TRBJ1-4	TRBD1	TGTGCCAGCAGTCTAACAGGGGACGAAGGAAAACTGTTTTTT	CASSLTGDEGKLFF
TRBV11-2	once	TRBJ2-4	.	TGTGCCAGCAGCTTAAATCGGGGGCGGGACATTCAGTACTTC	CASSLNRGRDIQYF
TRBV5-1	.	TRBJ1-1	.	TGCGCCAGCAGCTTGGCCCCGGGGGATACTGAAGCTTTCTTT	CASSLAPGDTEAFF
TRBV28	.	TRBJ1-1	TRBD1	TGTGCCAGCAGTCCACCACCCCTGGGGACAGGGGTTGGGAGCACTGAAGCTTTCTTT	CASSPPPLGTGVGSTEAFF
TRBV5-1	.	TRBJ2-7	.	TGCGCCAGCAGCCCGGGCGGGACGGCCGACTACGAGCAGTACTTC	CASSPGGTADYEQYF
TRBV29-1	.	TRBJ2-5	TRBD2	TGCAGCGTTGACCTAGCGGCGCGGGAGACCCAGTACTTC	CSVDLAARETQYF
TRBV5-4	.	TRBJ2-5	.	TGTGCCAGCAGCTTGGCTGAAGAGACCCAGTACTTC	CASSLAEETQYF
TRBV4-2	.	TRBJ1-2	.	TGTGCCAGCAGCCAAGTAGAACGGAATAATGGCTACACCTTC	CASSQVERNNGYTF
TRBV29-1	.	TRBJ1-2	.	TGCAGCGTTAAGGAAGGGAATGGCTACACCTTC	CSVKEGNGYTF
TRBV28	.	TRBJ2-4	TRBD1	TGTGCCAGCAGTGGGGTGGACAGGGAGAAAAACATTCAGTACTTC	CASSGVDREKNIQYF
TRBV7-9	.	TRBJ1-6	.	TGTGCCAGCAGCTTAGCGAAATCCAAGCCGGGGGGTACTAATTCACCCCTCCACTTT	CASSLAKSKPGGTNSPLHF
TRBV11-1	.	TRBJ1-1	TRBD1	TGTGCCAGCAGCCAATGGACAGGGACGTTCATGAACACTGAAGCTTTCTTT	CASSQWTGTFMNTEAFF
TRBV7-3	.	TRBJ2-2	.	TGTGCCAGCAGGTTTCCCGGGACGGGGAACACCGGGGAGCTGTTTTTT	CASRFPGTGNTGELFF